The 26 T cell receptor beta chains in this list originate from one sample, sequenced in a study of T-cell memory formation after mild COVID-19. TCRdb fed the 5' RACE reads into MiXCR, producing one record per CDR3 protein. The data hold 550,000 to 650,000 distinct CDR3 sequences, with roughly 17% observed a single time. Sequenced material: PBMCs or a T cell subset sorted from them (not recorded which). The receptors shown here come from an adult woman who had mild COVID-19 (a few samples of this study predate the infection). Cell type and time point are not known.

This clonotype was seen a handful of times. The rearrangement joins TRBV4-3 to TRBJ2-2; the D call may be TRBD1 or TRBD2 (5 bases each). Looked up from germline, CDR1 is LGHNA and CDR2 is YSLEER. Trimming shortened V by 3 bases and J by 1 base, and 15 bases separated the two germline ends. This CDR3 region has 17 residues. This chain's CDR3 is CASSHSLGDLNTGELFF. The CDR3 DNA sequence: TGCGCCAGCAGCCATTCCTTGGGGGATTTGAACACCGGGGAGCTGTTTTTT.

This clonotype came up many times. The genes are TRBV11-1 and TRBJ2-1, with 8 positions matching TRBD1. CDR1 and CDR2 from the germline V gene are SGHAT and FQDESV (reference sequence). The V and J ends lost 5 bases and 3 bases, in that order; junction bases with no gene match: 6. The CDR3 runs to 15 residues. DNA for the CDR3: TGTGCCAGCAGCCGGACAGGGAACTTCTACAATGAGCAGTTCTTC. Protein: CASSRTGNFYNEQFF.

The chain joins TRBV9 to TRBJ1-2; a possible D gene is TRBD1 (5 bases). The CDR3 has 14 amino acids. V lost 0 bases, J lost 5 bases, and 11 bases lay in between. Germline CDR1 SGDLS, CDR2 YYNGEE. CDR3 DNA: TGTGCCAGCAGCGTAGGGACAACTTCATATGGCTACACCTTC. Its protein is CASSVGTTSYGYTF.

This clonotype was picked up a small number of times. J is TRBJ2-7 and V is TRBV27; D gene uncertain. Germline values: CDR1 MNHEY, CDR2 SMNVEV (reference sequence). The CDR3 extends over 13 amino acids. V lost 0 bases to trimming and J lost 2 bases, with 5 bases between them. Here the CDR3 reads CASSLSSPYEQYF. CDR3 nucleotides: TGTGCCAGCAGTTTATCTTCCCCCTACGAGCAGTACTTC.

The V call is TRBV27, the J call TRBJ2-6; 10 bases line up with TRBD2. The germline CDR1 and CDR2 sequences are MNHEY and SMNVEV (reference sequence). CDR3 length: 17 amino acids. Unmatched junction bases numbered 3, after V lost 4 bases and J lost 0 bases. The CDR3 nucleotides are TGTGCCAGCAGTTCCAGCGGGAGGGCCTCTGGGGCCAACGTCCTGACTTTC. This gives the protein CASSSSGRASGANVLTF.

This clonotype was recorded many times. The rearrangement joins TRBV12-3 or TRBV12-4 to TRBJ2-7, with D possibly matching TRBD2 (5 bases). V was trimmed by 6 bases and J by 6 bases, leaving 12 bases between them. The CDR3 runs to 12 residues. The CDR3 protein is CASSREWGEQYF. The CDR3 bases are TGTGCCAGCAGCCGGGAATGGGGCGAGCAGTACTTC.

This clonotype was counted a single time. This chain uses TRBV9 with TRBJ2-2; possible D gene TRBD1, 6 bases. Germline loops: CDR1 SGDLS, CDR2 YYNGEE. The CDR3 sequence is 17 residues long. Trimming pared 3 bases from V and 1 base from J, leaving 16 bases between. The CDR3 DNA sequence: TGTGCCAGCAGCGATCCTCGGCAGGGGAAGAACACCGGGGAGCTGTTTTTT. Translating it yields CASSDPRQGKNTGELFF.

The CDR3 sequence is CASSFLIRDHLFNTEAFF. CDR3 DNA: TGTGCCAGCAGTTTTTTGATCCGGGACCACCTTTTTAACACTGAAGCTTTCTTT. The chain recombines TRBV12-3 or TRBV12-4 with TRBJ1-1; D is possibly TRBD1 (5 bases). The V gene lost 3 bases and the J gene lost 2 bases, with 22 bases spanning the gap. This CDR3 has 18 amino acids.

In this sample, this clonotype turned up a few times. The chain couples TRBV12-3 or TRBV12-4 to TRBJ2-5; D possibly uses TRBD1 or TRBD2 (5 bases each). V shed 3 bases and J shed 2 bases, with 22 bases lying between them. This CDR3 is built from 18 residues. The CDR3 DNA reads TGTGCCAGCAGTTTCCGGGACGGCCTCATATATCAGCAAGAGACCCAGTACTTC. Encoded protein: CASSFRDGLIYQQETQYF.

The rearrangement links TRBV18 to TRBJ2-7, with D maybe TRBD1 (6 bases). Trimming removed 4 bases at V and 0 bases at J, with 13 bases between. CDR1 is KGHSH, CDR2 LQKENI, per germline. The CDR3 length is 15 residues. Written as DNA, the CDR3 is TGTGCCAGCTCACAGACAGGCGACGGCTCCTACGAGCAGTACTTC. Its protein is CASSQTGDGSYEQYF. Based on the CDR3 plus reference TRBV18 and TRBJ2-7, the full variable domain is NAGVMQNPRHLVRRRGQEARLRCSPMKGHSHVYWYRQLPEEGLKFMVYLQKENIIDESGMPKERFSAEFPKEGPSILRIQQVVRGDSAAYFCASSQTGDGSYEQYFGPGTRLTVT.

The CDR3 here is CASSKPTGNTEAFF. DNA for the CDR3: TGTGCCAGCAGCAAACCTACAGGGAACACTGAAGCTTTCTTT. The V gene is TRBV7-2, the J gene TRBJ1-1; tentatively, D is TRBD1 (5 bases). CDR3 length: 14 amino acids. V lost 5 bases and J 1 base, leaving 11 bases between the germline ends. Germline V gene sequence: CDR1 SGHTA, CDR2 FQGNSA.

The chain has TRBV19 and TRBJ2-7, with a possible D match to TRBD2 (5 bases). Trimming left V 7 bases short and J 2 bases short, with 15 bases between. Looked up from germline, CDR1 is LNHDA and CDR2 is SQIVND (reference sequence). This CDR3 has 14 residues. CDR3 region: CASTGVHAPYEQYF. In DNA form, the CDR3 reads TGTGCCAGTACCGGGGTTCACGCTCCCTACGAGCAGTACTTC.

This clonotype occurred a few times. The rearrangement uses TRBV5-5 and TRBJ2-1; 14 bases match TRBD2. The ends lost 4 bases at V and 9 bases at J; junction bases unmatched: 9. This CDR3 is 16 amino acids long. Germline V CDR1 and CDR2: SGHKS, YYEKEE (reference sequence). The CDR3 sequence is CASSGTGTSGSGEQFF. CDR3 nucleotides: TGTGCCAGCAGCGGAACCGGGACTAGCGGGAGTGGTGAGCAGTTCTTC.

This clonotype was seen more than once but under ten times. The rearrangement joins TRBV7-2 to TRBJ2-3, with 9 bases that match TRBD2. There are 16 residues in the CDR3. V trimming: 5 bases; J trimming: 2 bases; junction bases outside the gene matches: 8. Germline-derived CDR1 and CDR2 are SGHTA and FQGNSA. CDR3 residues: CASSPSAGGYTDTQYF. The CDR3 coding sequence is TGTGCCAGCAGCCCCTCTGCGGGAGGGTACACAGATACGCAGTATTTT.

V is TRBV7-2 and J is TRBJ2-7; 7 bases agree with TRBD2. CDR3 size: 13 residues. Germline CDR1 reads SGHTA; CDR2 reads FQGNSA. The V and J ends lost 4 bases and 6 bases, in that order; junction bases with no gene match: 6. The CDR3 region is CASSSRSGLEQYF. CDR3 DNA sequence: TGTGCCAGCAGCTCACGTAGCGGGCTCGAGCAGTACTTC.

V and J are TRBV18 and TRBJ2-3; 14 bases map to TRBD2. Trimming at V came to 3 bases and at J to 8 bases, leaving 10 bases not matched to a gene. This CDR3 spans 17 amino acids. CDR1 is KGHSH and CDR2 is LQKENI in the germline V gene. The CDR3 DNA is TGTGCCAGCTCACCTCCCCGACTAGCGGGGGGGCCAGGTACGCAGTATTTT. This sequence encodes CASSPPRLAGGPGTQYF.

The chain has TRBV2 and TRBJ2-1; possibly TRBD1 for D (6 bases). CDR1 is SNHLY and CDR2 is FYNNEI in the germline V gene. The CDR3 is made up of 16 amino acids. V was pared by 5 bases and J by 1 base, with 15 bases between. CDR3 nucleotides: TGTGCCAGCAGTCATACTCGGACAGAATCCTACAATGAGCAGTTCTTC. Translating gives CASSHTRTESYNEQFF.

This chain connects TRBV27 to TRBJ1-1; D is undetermined. This CDR3 is built from 13 residues. CDR1 is MNHEY, CDR2 SMNVEV, per germline (reference sequence). Trimming shortened V by 7 bases and J by 1 base, and 10 bases separated the two germline ends. CDR3 sequence (DNA): TGTGCCAGCAAACCCGACGGGAACACTGAAGCTTTCTTT. It specifies CASKPDGNTEAFF.

This clonotype appeared a few times. CDR3 loop: CSVEYGGVSNSPLHF. CDR3 DNA sequence: TGCAGCGTTGAGTATGGAGGGGTCAGCAATTCACCCCTCCACTTT. This chain links TRBV29-1 with TRBJ1-6, with a weak D call TRBD1 (5 bases). The CDR3 has 15 amino acids. Germline CDR1 and CDR2: SQVTM and ANQGSEA. Trimming shortened V by 3 bases and J by 7 bases, and 16 bases separated the two germline ends.

The chain employs TRBV4-3 and TRBJ2-2; 10 nucleotides agree with TRBD2. V lost 4 bases to trimming and J lost 4 bases; unmatched junction nucleotides: 9. The V gene's germline CDR1 is LGHNA and CDR2 YSLEER. This CDR3 is built from 17 residues. The CDR3 region is CASSLEAWTSGTGELFF. CDR3 nucleotide sequence: TGCGCCAGCAGCCTGGAAGCGTGGACTAGCGGCACCGGGGAGCTGTTTTTT.

A few counts support this clonotype. The chain carries TRBV20-1 and TRBJ2-1; 7 positions match TRBD1. Losses at the gene ends were 1 base for V and 9 bases for J; bases not matched to a gene: 15. This CDR3 has 16 amino acids. Germline assignment: CDR1 DFQATT and CDR2 SNEGSKA (reference sequence). For the CDR3, the DNA is TGCAGTGCTAGAGTGAGGGGGCCCGGTTTTCAAAGTGAGCAGTTCTTC. Translation gives CSARVRGPGFQSEQFF.

The gene calls are TRBV20-1 and TRBJ2-7; tentative D call: TRBD1 (6 bases). The length of the CDR3 is 14 residues. Trimming left V 6 bases short and J 9 bases short, with 24 bases between. The germline CDR1 and CDR2 sequences are DFQATT and SNEGSKA (reference sequence). The CDR3 spells CSASRDTGLTGQYF. The CDR3 DNA reads as TGCAGTGCAAGCCGGGACACTGGACTTACGGGGCAGTACTTC.

This clonotype showed up just a few times. The rearrangement links TRBV5-1 to TRBJ1-2, with unresolved D. CDR3 length: 16 amino acids. The germline V gene encodes CDR1 SGHRS and CDR2 YFSETQ. V lost 0 bases and J lost 1, with 13 bases in between. The CDR3 nucleotides read TGCGCCAGCAGCTTGGCCCAGTCCTCTGGTAACTATGGCTACACCTTC. Its protein is CASSLAQSSGNYGYTF.

The chain employs TRBV24-1 and TRBJ1-2, with 10 nucleotides matching TRBD1. The ends lost 4 bases at V and 4 bases at J; junction bases unmatched: 5. CDR3 length: 15 amino acids. The germline V gene has CDR1 KGHDR and CDR2 SFDVKD. CDR3 DNA sequence: TGTGCCACCAGTGACCAGACAGGGGGCGGCTATGGCTACACCTTC. It translates to CATSDQTGGGYGYTF.

The genes are TRBV30 and TRBJ1-5; TRBD1 matches at 9 bases. V was clipped by 1 base and J by 7 bases; unmatched bases: 2. This CDR3 contains 13 residues. In germline, CDR1 is GTSNPN, CDR2 SVGIG (reference sequence). The CDR3 loop is CAWSGDRAQPQHF. Written as DNA, the CDR3 is TGTGCCTGGAGTGGGGACAGGGCCCAGCCCCAGCATTTT. Based on the CDR3 plus reference TRBV30 and TRBJ1-5, the full variable domain is SQTIHQWPATLVQPVGSPLSLECTVEGTSNPNLYWYRQAAGRGLQLLFYSVGIGQISSEVPQNLSASRPQDRQFILSSKKLLLSDSGFYLCAWSGDRAQPQHFGDGTRLSIL.

The chain is built from TRBV29-1 and TRBJ1-1; D uncertain. Trimming took off 6 bases at V and 3 bases at J, with 2 bases between the two ends. The CDR3 runs 9 residues. Germline CDR1 SQVTM, CDR2 ANQGSEA. CDR3 nucleotide sequence: TGCAGCGTCGACACTGAAGCTTTCTTT. Translated, it gives CSVDTEAFF.